A selection of T cell receptor beta chains follows, all from one sample in a study of healthy donors' naive CD4 and CD8 T cells. From the reads, TCRdb called clonotypes with MiXCR, one entry per CDR3 protein. The sample includes 180,000 or so distinct CDR3 sequences, 74% of them seen just once. The sequenced sample was naive CD4+ and CD8+ T cells sorted from blood, pooled from several donors. The source of these receptors is a pool of human donors in good health; the sample pools cells from several healthy donors. CDR3s leave out the opening cysteine and the closing phenylalanine or tryptophan.

J | V | CDR3
TRBJ2-5 | TRBV19 | ASTQTNRQETQY
TRBJ2-3 | TRBV7-6 | ASYHGRAADTDTQY
TRBJ1-2 | TRBV4-3 | ASSRDQTGVAGYT
TRBJ2-1 | TRBV6-5 | ASRGTPGSEQF
TRBJ2-2 | TRBV20-1 | SARDLGGRSTGELF
TRBJ2-1 | TRBV10-3 | AIKLAVSYNEQF
TRBJ1-1 | TRBV7-8 | ASSLVTVGNPEAF
TRBJ2-3 | TRBV7-2 | ASSSDTQY
TRBJ1-6 | TRBV5-6 | ASSLDRINSPLH
TRBJ2-2 | TRBV6-5 | ASSYSGRTRSTGELF
TRBJ2-3 | TRBV27 | ASSLGLRGQGYTDTQY
TRBJ2-3 | TRBV6-5 | ASSYSWGYTDTQY
TRBJ1-1 | TRBV27 | ASSLAQATEAF